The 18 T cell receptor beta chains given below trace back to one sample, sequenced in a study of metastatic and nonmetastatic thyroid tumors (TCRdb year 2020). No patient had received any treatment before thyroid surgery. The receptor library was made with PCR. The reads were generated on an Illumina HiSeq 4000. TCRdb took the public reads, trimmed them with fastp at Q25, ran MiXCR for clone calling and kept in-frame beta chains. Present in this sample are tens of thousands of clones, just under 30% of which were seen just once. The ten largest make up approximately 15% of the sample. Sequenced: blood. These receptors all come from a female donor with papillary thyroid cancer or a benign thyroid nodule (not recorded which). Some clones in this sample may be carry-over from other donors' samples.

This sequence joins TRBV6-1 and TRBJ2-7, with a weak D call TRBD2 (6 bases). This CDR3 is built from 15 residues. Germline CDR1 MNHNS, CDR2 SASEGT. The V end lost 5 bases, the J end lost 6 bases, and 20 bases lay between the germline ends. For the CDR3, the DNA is TGTGCCAGCAGTCCTTGGTCCCTGGGGACTGGCGAGCAGTACTTC. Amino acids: CASSPWSLGTGEQYF.

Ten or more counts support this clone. The CDR3 loop is CATRQLGTAQETQYF. CDR3 DNA: TGCGCCACACGACAATTAGGGACTGCCCAAGAGACCCAGTACTTC. The chain carries TRBV10-2 and TRBJ2-5; a possible D gene is TRBD2 (6 bases). The CDR3 is 15 residues long. With 10 bases removed from V and 1 base from J, the gap between germline ends came to 19 bases. Germline CDR1 is WSHSY and CDR2 is SAAADI.

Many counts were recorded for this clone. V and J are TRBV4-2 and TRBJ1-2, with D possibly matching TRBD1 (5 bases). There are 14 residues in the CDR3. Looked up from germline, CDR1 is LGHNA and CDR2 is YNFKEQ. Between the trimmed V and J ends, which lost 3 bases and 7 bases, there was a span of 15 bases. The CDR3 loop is CASSQLDPGGGYTF. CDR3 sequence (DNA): TGTGCCAGCAGCCAGTTAGACCCGGGGGGTGGCTACACCTTC.

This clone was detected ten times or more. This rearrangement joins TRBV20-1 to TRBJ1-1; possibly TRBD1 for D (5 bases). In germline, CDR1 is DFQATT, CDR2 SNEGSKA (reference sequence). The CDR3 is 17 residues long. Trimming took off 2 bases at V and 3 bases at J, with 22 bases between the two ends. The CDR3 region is CSARPRQIHPGDTEAFF. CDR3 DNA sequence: TGCAGTGCTAGACCTAGACAGATCCACCCTGGGGACACTGAAGCTTTCTTT.

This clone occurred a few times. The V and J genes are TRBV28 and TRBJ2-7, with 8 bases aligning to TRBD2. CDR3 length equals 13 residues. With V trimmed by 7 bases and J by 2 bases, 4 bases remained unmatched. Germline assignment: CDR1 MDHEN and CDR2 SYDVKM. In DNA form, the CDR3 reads TGTGCCAGCACCCGGGGGGGTACCTACGAGCAGTACTTC. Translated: CASTRGGTYEQYF.

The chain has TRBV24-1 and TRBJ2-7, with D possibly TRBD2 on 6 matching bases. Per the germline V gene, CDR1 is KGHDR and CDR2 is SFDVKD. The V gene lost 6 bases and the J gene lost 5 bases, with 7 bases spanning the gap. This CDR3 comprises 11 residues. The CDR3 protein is CATSWGDEQYF. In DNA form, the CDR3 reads TGTGCCACCAGTTGGGGGGACGAGCAGTACTTC.

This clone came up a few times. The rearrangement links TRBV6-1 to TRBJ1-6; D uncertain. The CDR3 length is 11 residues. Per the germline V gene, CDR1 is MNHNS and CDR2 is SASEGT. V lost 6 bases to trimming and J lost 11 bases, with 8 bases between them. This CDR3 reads CASSLRPPLHF. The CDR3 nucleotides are TGTGCCAGCAGCCTCCGGCCACCCCTCCACTTT.

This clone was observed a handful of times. The CDR3 sequence: CASSIGTGSETQYF. The CDR3 nucleotides read TGTGCCAGTAGTATCGGGACAGGGTCAGAGACCCAGTACTTC. This sequence joins TRBV19 and TRBJ2-5, with 9 positions matching TRBD1. The V gene end was trimmed by 3 bases and the J gene end by 4 bases; junction bases not matched to a gene: 3. The CDR3 loop spans 14 amino acids. Germline CDR1 reads LNHDA; CDR2 reads SQIVND (reference sequence).

The CDR3 sequence is CASSTYREETQYF. The CDR3 DNA reads as TGTGCCAGCAGCACCTACAGGGAAGAGACCCAGTACTTC. The genes are TRBV7-2 and TRBJ2-5; D is perhaps TRBD1 (6 bases). Trimming left V 5 bases short and J 3 bases short, with 10 bases between. From germline, CDR1 is SGHTA and CDR2 FQGNSA. The CDR3 is made up of 13 amino acids.

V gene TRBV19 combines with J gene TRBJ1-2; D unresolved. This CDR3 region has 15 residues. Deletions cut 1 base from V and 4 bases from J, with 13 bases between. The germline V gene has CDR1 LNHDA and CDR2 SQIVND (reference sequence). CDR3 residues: CASSIGKAGVYGYTF. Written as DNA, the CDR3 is TGTGCCAGTAGTATAGGCAAGGCAGGAGTCTATGGCTACACCTTC.

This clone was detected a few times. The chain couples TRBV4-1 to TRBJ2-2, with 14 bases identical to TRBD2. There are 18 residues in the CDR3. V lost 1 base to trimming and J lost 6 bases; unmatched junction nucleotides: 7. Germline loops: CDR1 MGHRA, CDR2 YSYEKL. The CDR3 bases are TGCGCCAGCAGCCAAGGGCGGGGACTAGCGGGGGTGGCCGGGGAGCTGTTTTTT. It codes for CASSQGRGLAGVAGELFF.

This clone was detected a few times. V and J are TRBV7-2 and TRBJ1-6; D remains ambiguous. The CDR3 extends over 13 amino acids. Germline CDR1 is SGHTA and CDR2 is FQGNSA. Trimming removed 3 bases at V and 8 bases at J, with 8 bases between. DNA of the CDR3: TGTGCCAGCAGCTTGCGGCGGGATTCACCCCTCCACTTT. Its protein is CASSLRRDSPLHF. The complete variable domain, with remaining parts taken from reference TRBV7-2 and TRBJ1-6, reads GAGVSQSPSNKVTEKGKDVELRCDPISGHTALYWYRQSLGQGLEFLIYFQGNSAPDKSGLPSDRFSAERTGGSVSTLTIQRTQQEDSAVYLCASSLRRDSPLHFGNGTRLTVT.

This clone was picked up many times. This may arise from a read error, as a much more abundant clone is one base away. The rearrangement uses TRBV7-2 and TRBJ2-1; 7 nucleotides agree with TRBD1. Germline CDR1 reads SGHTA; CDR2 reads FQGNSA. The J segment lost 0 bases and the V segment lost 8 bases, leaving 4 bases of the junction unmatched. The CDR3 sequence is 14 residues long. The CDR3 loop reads CASGRDSSYNEQFF. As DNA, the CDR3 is TGTGCCAGCGGCCGGGACAGCTCCTACAATGAGCAGTTCTTC.

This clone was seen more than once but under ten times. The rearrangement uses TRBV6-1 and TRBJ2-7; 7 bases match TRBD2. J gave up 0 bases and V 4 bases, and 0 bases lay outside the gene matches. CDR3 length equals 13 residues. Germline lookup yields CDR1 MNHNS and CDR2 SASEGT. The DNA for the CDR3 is TGTGCCAGCAGTGGCGGGAGCTCCTACGAGCAGTACTTC. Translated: CASSGGSSYEQYF.

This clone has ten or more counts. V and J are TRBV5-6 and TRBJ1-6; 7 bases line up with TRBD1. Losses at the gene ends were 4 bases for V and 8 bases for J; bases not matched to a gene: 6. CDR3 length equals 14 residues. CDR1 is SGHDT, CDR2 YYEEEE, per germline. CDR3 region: CASSTGTEYSPLHF. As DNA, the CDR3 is TGTGCCAGCAGCACCGGGACAGAATATTCACCCCTCCACTTT.

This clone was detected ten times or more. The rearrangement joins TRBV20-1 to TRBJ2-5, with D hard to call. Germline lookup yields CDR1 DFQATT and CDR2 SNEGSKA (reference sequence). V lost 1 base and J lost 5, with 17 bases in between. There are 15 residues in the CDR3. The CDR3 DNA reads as TGCAGTGCTAGAGGCTCATATTACTCCGGGGAGACCCAGTACTTC. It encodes CSARGSYYSGETQYF.

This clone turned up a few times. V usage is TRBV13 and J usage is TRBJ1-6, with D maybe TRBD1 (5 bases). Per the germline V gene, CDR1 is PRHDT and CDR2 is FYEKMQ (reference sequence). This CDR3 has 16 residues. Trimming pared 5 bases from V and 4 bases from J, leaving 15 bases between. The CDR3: CASSNQGNRYNSPLHF. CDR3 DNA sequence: TGTGCCAGCAGCAATCAGGGAAATCGGTATAATTCACCCCTCCACTTT.

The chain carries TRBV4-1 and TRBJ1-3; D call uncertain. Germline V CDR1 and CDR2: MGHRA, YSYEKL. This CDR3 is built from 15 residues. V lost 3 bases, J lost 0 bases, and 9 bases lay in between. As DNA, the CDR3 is TGCGCCAGCAGCCAGGACTTTTCCTCTGGAAACACCATATATTTT. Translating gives CASSQDFSSGNTIYF.